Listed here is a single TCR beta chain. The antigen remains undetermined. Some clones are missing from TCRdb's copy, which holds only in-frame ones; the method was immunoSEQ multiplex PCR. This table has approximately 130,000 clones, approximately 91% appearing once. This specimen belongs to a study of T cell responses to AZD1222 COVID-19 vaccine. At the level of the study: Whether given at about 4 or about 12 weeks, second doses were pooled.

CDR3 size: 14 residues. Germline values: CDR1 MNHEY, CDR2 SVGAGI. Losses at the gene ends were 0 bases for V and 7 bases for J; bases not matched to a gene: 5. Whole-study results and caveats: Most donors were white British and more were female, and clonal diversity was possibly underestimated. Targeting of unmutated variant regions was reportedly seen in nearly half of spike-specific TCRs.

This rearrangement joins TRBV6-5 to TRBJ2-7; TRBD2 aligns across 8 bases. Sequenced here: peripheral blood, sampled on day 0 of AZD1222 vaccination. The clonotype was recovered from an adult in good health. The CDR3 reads CASSYSRGGREQYF. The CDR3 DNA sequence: TGTGCCAGCAGTTACTCTCGGGGGGGGCGGGAGCAGTACTTC.